Listed here are 14 T cell receptor beta chains from one sample, sequenced in a study of blood T cell repertoires in COVID-19. TCRdb's table, derived via immunoSEQ multiplex PCR, lists solely in-frame clones and lacks some. The repertoire has about 390,000 clones, approximately 90% of them found once; the top ten carry roughly a tenth. The sequenced sample consisted of PBMCs or T cells enriched from blood (not recorded which). All receptors derive from a woman in her forties or fifties who had recovered from COVID-19.

The chain employs TRBV11-2 and TRBJ1-3; TRBD1 matches at 7 bases. V shed 5 bases, J shed 0 bases, and the junction held 10 bases outside the gene matches. The CDR3 has 17 residues. The V gene's germline CDR1 is SGHAT and CDR2 FQNNGV. DNA of the CDR3: TGTGCCAGCAGCCAAAGACAGGGCCTTATCTCTGGAAACACCATATATTTT. Translation gives CASSQRQGLISGNTIYF.

This clone was seen more than once but under ten times. J is TRBJ2-2 and V is TRBV6-5; TRBD2 might be the D (5 bases). CDR1 is MNHEY, CDR2 SVGAGI, per germline. V gave up 4 bases and J gave up 0 bases, with 9 bases separating them. There are 15 residues in the CDR3. CDR3 sequence reads: CASSSLASNTGELFF. The CDR3 nucleotides are TGTGCCAGCAGTTCGTTAGCGTCGAACACCGGGGAGCTGTTTTTT.

V gene TRBV5-1 combines with J gene TRBJ1-2; 11 nucleotides agree with TRBD1. Unmatched junction bases numbered 7, after V lost 1 base and J lost 8 bases. Germline V CDR1 and CDR2: SGHRS, YFSETQ. CDR3 length: 15 amino acids. The CDR3 loop reads CASSLWDRGYRGYTF. In DNA, the CDR3 is TGCGCCAGCAGCTTGTGGGACAGGGGGTACAGGGGCTACACCTTC.

This chain uses TRBV6-5 with TRBJ1-4; a possible D gene is TRBD1 (5 bases). Per germline, CDR1 MNHEY and CDR2 SVGAGI. Trimming left V 0 bases short and J 3 bases short, with 8 bases between. The CDR3 consists of 15 residues. In DNA, the CDR3 is TGTGCCAGCAGTTACTCTGGGGCGGCTAATGAAAAACTGTTTTTT. This encodes CASSYSGAANEKLFF.

V gene TRBV6-5 combines with J gene TRBJ1-3; no firm D call. Looked up from germline, CDR1 is MNHEY and CDR2 is SVGAGI. V gave up 5 bases and J gave up 4 bases, with 12 bases separating them. CDR3 length equals 14 residues. CDR3 amino acids: CASSNGSPGNTIYF. In DNA form, the CDR3 reads TGTGCCAGCAGTAATGGGAGTCCGGGAAACACCATATATTTT.

The chain links TRBV3-1 (or the pseudogene TRBV3-2) to TRBJ2-3; 7 nucleotides line up with TRBD2. The ends lost 0 bases at V and 6 bases at J; junction bases unmatched: 18. Germline V gene sequence: CDR1 LGHDT, CDR2 YNNKEL (reference sequence). The CDR3 is 19 amino acids. The CDR3 reads CASSQERGAGLRPRDTQYF. The CDR3 nucleotides are TGTGCCAGCAGCCAAGAACGGGGCGCGGGACTACGTCCGCGCGATACGCAGTATTTT.

The gene calls are TRBV9 and TRBJ2-7; D not resolved. Germline V CDR1 and CDR2: SGDLS, YYNGEE. Deletions cut 0 bases from V and 5 bases from J, with 9 bases between. The CDR3 covers 13 residues. CDR3 region: CASSVAVKDEQYF. Written as DNA, the CDR3 is TGTGCCAGCAGCGTAGCGGTCAAAGACGAGCAGTACTTC.

The chain combines TRBV5-1 with TRBJ2-3; 7 positions match TRBD1. CDR1 is SGHRS and CDR2 is YFSETQ in the germline V gene. Unmatched junction bases numbered 7, after V lost 2 bases and J lost 1 base. The CDR3 covers 16 residues. CDR3 loop: CASSLTGARGTDTQYF. CDR3 coding DNA: TGCGCCAGCAGCTTAACAGGGGCACGAGGCACAGATACGCAGTATTTT. Together with reference TRBV5-1 and TRBJ2-3, the CDR3 gives the full variable domain: KAGVTQTPRYLIKTRGQQVTLSCSPISGHRSVSWYQQTPGQGLQFLFEYFSETQRNKGNFPGRFSGRQFSNSRSEMNVSTLELGDSALYLCASSLTGARGTDTQYFGPGTRLTVL.

The V call is TRBV7-9, the J call TRBJ1-3; D call uncertain. The V end was cut by 7 bases, the J end by 2 bases, with 12 bases between. CDR3 length: 14 residues. The germline V gene has CDR1 SEHNR and CDR2 FQNEAQ (reference sequence). CDR3 nucleotide sequence: TGTGCCAGCAACTTCGGGGAAGCTGGAAACACCATATATTTT. Amino acids: CASNFGEAGNTIYF.

This clone came up once. The CDR3 here is CASIPGGRGKSGELFF. The CDR3, as DNA: TGTGCCAGCATCCCCGGCGGCAGGGGGAAGTCCGGGGAGCTGTTTTTT. The chain combines TRBV6-2 or TRBV6-3 with TRBJ2-2; the match to TRBD1 covers 7 bases. V trimming: 7 bases; J trimming: 6 bases; junction bases outside the gene matches: 14. This CDR3 has 16 amino acids. CDR1 is MNHEY, CDR2 SVGEGT, per germline.

To note about this clone: Other nucleotide sequences in the sample specify the same CDR3. V gene TRBV6-5 combines with J gene TRBJ1-5, with D unclear. The CDR3 loop spans 14 amino acids. Looked up from germline, CDR1 is MNHEY and CDR2 is SVGAGI. V lost 6 bases and J lost 0, with 9 bases in between. The CDR3 is CASSPTDSNQPQHF. The CDR3 DNA reads as TGTGCCAGCAGCCCAACTGATAGCAATCAGCCCCAGCATTTT.

The chain couples TRBV7-2 to TRBJ2-3; 11 nucleotides align to TRBD2. This CDR3 comprises 15 residues. The germline CDR1 and CDR2 sequences are SGHTA and FQGNSA. Trimming cost V 1 base and J 14 bases; bases outside gene matches: 11. CDR3: CASSLGTSGGTALYF. The CDR3 region has the DNA TGTGCCAGCAGCTTAGGTACTAGCGGGGGTACAGCCCTGTATTTT. Looking up the rest from reference TRBV7-2 and TRBJ2-3 gives the full variable domain: GAGVSQSPSNKVTEKGKDVELRCDPISGHTALYWYRQSLGQGLEFLIYFQGNSAPDKSGLPSDRFSAERTGGSVSTLTIQRTQQEDSAVYLCASSLGTSGGTALYFGPGTRLTVL.

This clone has only one observation. The rearrangement uses TRBV2 and TRBJ2-3, with D possibly matching TRBD2 (5 bases). The V end was cut by 8 bases, the J end by 2 bases, with 11 bases between. This CDR3 is 13 amino acids long. CDR1 is SNHLY, CDR2 FYNNEI, per germline. As DNA, the CDR3 is TGTGCCAGCGGGAGAGACTTCACAGATACGCAGTATTTT. Translating it yields CASGRDFTDTQYF.

The chain combines TRBV18 with TRBJ1-3; D perhaps matches TRBD1 (5 bases). V lost 0 bases, J lost 4 bases, and 16 bases lay in between. This CDR3 region has 17 residues. The germline gives CDR1 KGHSH, CDR2 LQKENI. CDR3 sequence: CASSPPTAGGSGNTIYF. DNA for the CDR3: TGTGCCAGCTCACCACCGACCGCCGGGGGTTCCGGAAACACCATATATTTT.